The rows below give T cell receptor beta chains drawn from one sample of a study of T cell repertoires in cytomegalovirus infection. TCRdb re-called the reads through MiXCR, storing one row per CDR3 protein. The sample holds 450,000 to 600,000 distinct CDR3 sequences; about 11% are singletons and the top ten take 10% to 13%. Sequencing used PBMCs. The receptors derive from a human donor in good health (CMV status not recorded). Some clones in this sample may be carry-over from other donors' samples. Each CDR3 is given with its conserved first and last residue. D genes are given only for firm matches. Size values are once, few and many counts, or a class for expanded clones, and some rows have none.

many	TRBJ1-1	.	TRBV9	16	CASSVGTVELNTEAFF	TGTGCCAGCAGCGTTGGGACTGTTGAATTGAACACTGAAGCTTTCTTT
many	TRBJ1-2	.	TRBV5-8	13	CASSPDSGYGYTF	TGTGCCAGCAGCCCGGACAGCGGCTATGGCTACACCTTC
many	TRBJ1-1	.	TRBV7-8	14	CASSLWEGSTEAFF	TGTGCCAGCAGCTTGTGGGAGGGCTCTACTGAAGCTTTCTTT
.	TRBJ2-2	TRBD2	TRBV5-6	14	CARSRGGNTGELFF	TGTGCCCGCAGCCGGGGGGGAAACACCGGGGAGCTGTTTTTT
many	TRBJ2-7	.	TRBV11-2	14	CASSPTIVPYEQYF	TGTGCCAGCAGCCCTACGATAGTACCCTACGAGCAGTACTTC
many	TRBJ2-1	.	TRBV11-1	12	CASSGPYNEQFF	TGTGCCAGCAGCGGGCCCTACAATGAGCAGTTCTTC
many	TRBJ1-5	.	TRBV9	15	CASSVSSNSNQPQHF	TGTGCCAGCAGCGTGTCCAGTAATAGCAATCAGCCCCAGCATTTT
many	TRBJ2-7	.	TRBV7-2	13	CASSPGNLYEQYF	TGTGCCAGCAGCCCTGGGAACCTCTACGAGCAGTACTTC
.	TRBJ2-4	.	TRBV6-6	14	CASSYSLAGNIQYF	TGTGCCAGCAGTTACTCCCTGGCGGGGAACATTCAGTACTTC
many	TRBJ2-2	.	TRBV7-8	15	CASSDSVGRAGELFF	TGTGCCAGCAGTGATTCCGTGGGCAGGGCCGGGGAGCTGTTTTTT
.	TRBJ2-3	.	TRBV20-1	14	CSARKDRYADTQYF	TGCAGTGCTAGGAAAGACCGCTATGCAGATACGCAGTATTTT
many	TRBJ1-1	TRBD1	TRBV6-1	18	CASPAPGTGFRWSTEAFF	TGTGCCAGCCCCGCGCCCGGGACAGGCTTTCGGTGGAGCACTGAAGCTTTCTTT
many	TRBJ1-1	TRBD1	TRBV6-1	14	CASRWTGPSTEAFF	TGTGCCAGCAGATGGACAGGGCCTAGCACTGAAGCTTTCTTT
many	TRBJ1-6	TRBD1	TRBV5-5	15	CASQSGTDYNSPLHF	TGTGCCAGCCAGTCCGGGACAGACTATAATTCACCCCTCCACTTT
many	TRBJ2-2	.	TRBV27	15	CASTLATSGTGELFF	TGTGCCAGCACCCTCGCGACTAGTGGAACCGGGGAGCTGTTTTTT
few	TRBJ2-5	TRBD2	TRBV6-5	14	CASSYPGGEETQYF	TGTGCCAGCAGTTACCCCGGGGGGGAAGAGACCCAGTACTTC
many	TRBJ2-7	TRBD2	TRBV7-9	15	CASSSSSGSTYEQYF	TGTGCCAGCAGCTCTTCTAGCGGGAGTACCTACGAGCAGTACTTC